The 11 T cell receptor beta chains below were found in one sample sequenced in a study of blood T cell repertoires in COVID-19. Libraries were prepared by immunoSEQ multiplex PCR; TCRdb keeps only in-frame clonotypes and omits some of them. The table shows about 130,000 clones, with approximately 80% occurring only once. Specimen: peripheral blood. Receptors were obtained from an elderly man with acute or convalescent COVID-19.

The V and J genes are TRBV24-1 and TRBJ1-1; D perhaps matches TRBD1 (6 bases). This CDR3 region has 16 residues. Germline CDR1 and CDR2: KGHDR and SFDVKD. Trimming removed 4 bases at V and 1 base at J, with 15 bases between. CDR3 nucleotides: TGTGCCACCAGTGACCGCCCGACAGGCCGGAACACTGAAGCTTTCTTT. This encodes CATSDRPTGRNTEAFF.

The rearrangement uses TRBV12-5 and TRBJ2-7, with D uncertain. Deletions cut 3 bases from V and 1 base from J, with 13 bases between. CDR1 is LGHNT and CDR2 is FRNRAP in the germline V gene. The CDR3 totals 15 residues. The CDR3 DNA follows: TGTGCTAGTGGTTTTGGAAGTACAGTGTCCTACGAGCAGTACTTC. It codes for CASGFGSTVSYEQYF.

V and J are TRBV2 and TRBJ2-3; 7 bases line up with TRBD1. There are 15 residues in the CDR3. From germline, CDR1 is SNHLY and CDR2 FYNNEI. The ends lost 5 bases at V and 4 bases at J; junction bases unmatched: 9. The CDR3 nucleotides are TGTGCCAGCAGTAAAAATACAGGGGTAGCAGATACGCAGTATTTT. This gives the protein CASSKNTGVADTQYF.

V usage is TRBV12-3 or TRBV12-4 and J usage is TRBJ1-6, with TRBD1 as a possible D gene (6 bases). This CDR3 is built from 13 residues. V was shortened by 6 bases and J by 9 bases, with 12 bases between the two germline ends. Here the CDR3 DNA reads TGTGCCAGCAGAGACAGGACTAGTTCACCCCTCCACTTT. As protein: CASRDRTSSPLHF.

This rearrangement joins TRBV3-1 (or the pseudogene TRBV3-2) to TRBJ2-1, with 12 bases matching TRBD2. Per germline, CDR1 LGHDT and CDR2 YNNKEL (reference sequence). Trimming at V came to 2 bases and at J to 6 bases, leaving 5 bases not matched to a gene. This CDR3 comprises 16 residues. The CDR3 here is CASSQLLAGGGNEQFF. CDR3 bases: TGTGCCAGCAGCCAATTACTAGCGGGGGGCGGCAATGAGCAGTTCTTC.

This clone was seen once. V is TRBV6-5 and J is TRBJ2-5, with D uncertain. CDR3 size: 14 residues. Germline V gives CDR1 MNHEY, CDR2 SVGAGI. Trimming pared 6 bases from V and 1 base from J, leaving 12 bases between. This chain's CDR3 is CASSYGPLQETQYF. In DNA, the CDR3 is TGTGCCAGCAGCTACGGGCCCCTCCAAGAGACCCAGTACTTC.

The rearrangement joins TRBV7-2 to TRBJ2-5; D ambiguous. The V gene's germline CDR1 is SGHTA and CDR2 FQGNSA. The ends were cut back, 2 bases at V and 3 bases at J, with 7 bases in the middle. This CDR3 is built from 13 residues. Here the CDR3 DNA reads TGTGCCAGCAGCTTAAATTCCAAAGAGACCCAGTACTTC. It yields the protein CASSLNSKETQYF.

This chain joins TRBV9 and TRBJ1-3; TRBD1 matches 8 bases. The CDR3 contains 15 residues. With 0 bases clipped from V and 3 bases from J, the junction kept 2 bases outside the gene matches. Germline-derived CDR1 and CDR2 are SGDLS and YYNGEE. CDR3 sequence reads: CASSVGQGIGNTIYF. The CDR3 coding sequence is TGTGCCAGCAGCGTAGGACAGGGGATTGGAAACACCATATATTTT.

V is TRBV28 and J is TRBJ1-2; 7 bases agree with TRBD1. The V segment lost 8 bases and the J segment 2 bases; nucleotides outside the gene matches: 8. Germline CDR1 is MDHEN and CDR2 is SYDVKM. There are 14 residues in the CDR3. DNA for the CDR3: TGTGCCAGCCTGGGGACAGCCGAAAACTATGGCTACACCTTC. Protein: CASLGTAENYGYTF.

The chain is built from TRBV28 and TRBJ1-3; D not certain. This CDR3 region has 14 residues. Per germline, CDR1 MDHEN and CDR2 SYDVKM. V was shortened by 8 bases and J by 0 bases, with 11 bases between the two germline ends. CDR3 residues: CASGRGSSGNTIYF. DNA of the CDR3: TGTGCCAGCGGCCGAGGGAGCTCTGGAAACACCATATATTTT.

The chain is built from TRBV5-1 and TRBJ2-7, with TRBD2 matching 9 bases. V lost 0 bases, J lost 4 bases, and 5 bases stayed unmatched. The CDR3 runs 15 residues. Germline loops: CDR1 SGHRS, CDR2 YFSETQ. The CDR3 DNA follows: TGCGCCAGCAGCTTGGGTAGCGGGGGTTTGTACGAGCAGTACTTC. Translating gives CASSLGSGGLYEQYF.